The clone carrying this TCR beta chain showed up many times. What it binds is not known. These data come from a study of T-cell memory formation after mild COVID-19. Study details: The TCR clusters were mostly specific to one donor. Study conclusions and caveats: Mostly located in CM and EM were contracting CD4+ clones, with contracting CD8+ clones located in EMRA.

The CDR3 sequence is 14 residues long. Germline lookup yields CDR1 SGHRS and CDR2 YFSETQ. Trimming took off 0 bases at V and 1 base at J, with 2 bases between the two ends. Using constant-segment primers, 5'RACE produced TCR alpha and TCR beta cDNA libraries carrying sample barcodes and UMIs. TCRdb re-called the 5' RACE reads with MiXCR, one entry per CDR3 protein. The sample has approximately 250,000 distinct CDR3 sequences; roughly 17% are singletons. The receptor was derived from a young man who had mild COVID-19 (a few samples of this study predate the infection). Cell type and time point are not known. The rearrangement joins TRBV5-1 to TRBJ2-6; D gene unclear. Sequencing was done on a sample of PBMCs or a T cell subset sorted from them (not recorded which). CDR3: CASSLVSGANVLTF. The CDR3 DNA is TGCGCCAGCAGCTTGGTTTCTGGGGCCAACGTCCTGACTTTC.